These 30 T cell receptor beta chains originate from one sample sequenced in a study of radiation and T cells in renal cell carcinoma. Indicated time point: blood 2 weeks post-SBRT. This sample's treatment: 15 Gy SBRT to primary tumor, nephrectomy 4 weeks later. The method was immunoSEQ multiplex PCR; TCRdb's version includes in-frame clones alone and lacks a portion of them. The data contain some 120,000 clones, approximately 90% of them seen just once; the ten biggest clones take up approximately 5.8%. The sample in question was blood, obtained from a patient whose treatment included radiotherapy and nephrectomy. These receptors were obtained from a woman aged 70-85 years with renal cell carcinoma.

This clone was picked up one time. This rearrangement joins TRBV28 to TRBJ2-7; TRBD2 is a possible D gene (7 bases). The CDR3 length is 14 residues. Looked up from germline, CDR1 is MDHEN and CDR2 is SYDVKM. V lost 6 bases and J 6 bases, leaving 18 bases between the germline ends. The CDR3 nucleotides read TGTGCCAGCAGGGCTGGGGGGGCGAAAATCGAGCAGTACTTC. This codes for CASRAGGAKIEQYF. Combining the CDR3 with reference TRBV28 and TRBJ2-7 gives the whole variable domain DVKVTQSSRYLVKRTGEKVFLECVQDMDHENMFWYRQDPGLGLRLIYFSYDVKMKEKGDIPEGYSVSREKKERFSLILESASTNQTSMYLCASRAGGAKIEQYFGPGTRLTVT.

In its sample, this clone was seen a few times. This chain links TRBV5-1 with TRBJ2-6; the match to TRBD1 covers 7 bases. Trimming at V came to 3 bases and at J to 1 base, leaving 4 bases not matched to a gene. The CDR3 contains 16 residues. Germline V gene lookup returns CDR1 SGHRS and CDR2 YFSETQ. The CDR3 coding sequence is TGCGCCAGCAGCTGGGGGACAGTGTCTGGGGCCAACGTCCTGACTTTC. Its translation: CASSWGTVSGANVLTF.

This sequence joins TRBV2 and TRBJ1-2; 9 bases are shared with TRBD1. In germline, CDR1 is SNHLY, CDR2 FYNNEI. CDR3 length: 15 amino acids. V was clipped by 6 bases and J by 4 bases; unmatched bases: 9. The CDR3 nucleotides read TGTGCCAGCAGCCTCGGGACAGGGAGATCCTATGGCTACACCTTC. This encodes CASSLGTGRSYGYTF.

This chain links TRBV7-2 with TRBJ2-2; D not resolved. The CDR3 has 13 amino acids. Per germline, CDR1 SGHTA and CDR2 FQGNSA. With 3 bases removed from V and 4 bases from J, the gap between germline ends came to 6 bases. The CDR3 DNA sequence: TGTGCCAGCAGCTTCCGGTCCACCGGGGAGCTGTTTTTT. It translates to CASSFRSTGELFF.

This clone has just a few counts. The V gene is TRBV19, the J gene TRBJ2-3, with a tentative D call TRBD2 (7 bases). Trimming cost V 7 bases and J 1 base, with 12 bases left between them. Germline V CDR1 and CDR2: LNHDA, SQIVND (reference sequence). The CDR3 length is 14 residues. The CDR3 loop reads CASTWGGRTDTQYF. CDR3 sequence (DNA): TGTGCCAGTACGTGGGGGGGCCGCACAGATACGCAGTATTTT.

The chain links TRBV28 to TRBJ1-1; 9 nucleotides line up with TRBD1. Germline V gives CDR1 MDHEN, CDR2 SYDVKM. The CDR3 contains 16 residues. V dropped 4 bases and J dropped 1; count of bases not matched to a gene: 7. CDR3 loop: CASSSGDRGKNTEAFF. The CDR3 nucleotides read TGTGCCAGCAGTTCCGGCGACAGGGGGAAGAACACTGAAGCTTTCTTT.

This chain uses TRBV7-9 with TRBJ2-5, with D hard to call. There are 13 residues in the CDR3. CDR1 SEHNR and CDR2 FQNEAQ come from the germline V gene (reference sequence). V lost 3 bases and J 4 bases, leaving 9 bases between the germline ends. CDR3 sequence reads: CASSFRQGETQYF. The CDR3 DNA sequence: TGTGCCAGCAGCTTTAGACAAGGAGAGACCCAGTACTTC. Based on the CDR3 plus reference TRBV7-9 and TRBJ2-5, the full variable domain is DTGVSQNPRHKITKRGQNVTFRCDPISEHNRLYWYRQTLGQGPEFLTYFQNEAQLEKSRLLSDRFSAERPKGSFSTLEIQRTEQGDSAMYLCASSFRQGETQYFGPGTRLLVL.

The V call is TRBV27, the J call TRBJ2-7, with 11 bases aligning to TRBD2. CDR1 MNHEY and CDR2 SMNVEV come from the germline V gene (reference sequence). Trimming cost V 6 bases and J 3 bases; bases outside gene matches: 7. The CDR3 has 15 residues. The CDR3 bases are TGTGCCAGCAGCCAAACTAGCGGGGGCATCTACGAGCAGTACTTC. Its protein product is CASSQTSGGIYEQYF.

This chain connects TRBV2 to TRBJ1-2; no clear D. The germline CDR1 and CDR2 sequences are SNHLY and FYNNEI. The CDR3 contains 15 residues. The V end lost 4 bases, the J end lost 3 bases, and 15 bases lay between the germline ends. The CDR3 DNA reads as TGTGCCAGCAGTGCTAGACGCCTTTCGGACTATGGCTACACCTTC. Translating it yields CASSARRLSDYGYTF.

The chain is built from TRBV19 and TRBJ1-2; 7 nucleotides match TRBD1. Germline values: CDR1 LNHDA, CDR2 SQIVND (reference sequence). V was clipped by 6 bases and J by 0 bases; unmatched bases: 10. The CDR3 loop spans 16 amino acids. CDR3 in DNA: TGTGCCAGTAGCAACACAGGGGTGGGGGCTAACTATGGCTACACCTTC. This gives the protein CASSNTGVGANYGYTF.

The chain employs TRBV4-1 and TRBJ1-4; unclear D gene. CDR3 length: 14 residues. V shed 0 bases and J shed 7 bases, with 9 bases lying between them. CDR1 and CDR2 (germline): MGHRA, YSYEKL. The CDR3 sequence is CASSQEGFSEKLFF. CDR3 nucleotides: TGCGCCAGCAGCCAAGAGGGATTTAGTGAAAAACTGTTTTTT.

The gene calls are TRBV5-5 and TRBJ1-6; D unresolved. This CDR3 comprises 14 residues. Trimming left V 0 bases short and J 10 bases short, with 11 bases between. Germline V CDR1 and CDR2: SGHKS, YYEKEE (reference sequence). CDR3 amino acids: CASSLVSAGSPLHF. Here the CDR3 DNA reads TGTGCCAGCAGCTTGGTTAGTGCAGGCTCACCCCTCCACTTT.

The V gene is TRBV27, the J gene TRBJ1-1; no clear D gene. V lost 6 bases, J lost 5 bases, and 13 bases lay in between. The germline gives CDR1 MNHEY, CDR2 SMNVEV (reference sequence). The CDR3 extends over 13 amino acids. DNA for the CDR3: TGTGCCAGCAGCATCCCCTTCGGGACTGAAGCTTTCTTT. Its translation is CASSIPFGTEAFF.

The chain recombines TRBV28 with TRBJ1-5; TRBD1 agrees at 8 bases. V was clipped by 5 bases and J by 3 bases; unmatched bases: 6. Germline CDR1 reads MDHEN; CDR2 reads SYDVKM. The CDR3 is 15 amino acids. The CDR3 loop reads CASSPRQGFNQPQHF. CDR3 sequence (DNA): TGTGCCAGCAGTCCTCGACAGGGGTTCAATCAGCCCCAGCATTTT. Full variable domain (outside the CDR3, taken from reference TRBV28 and TRBJ1-5): DVKVTQSSRYLVKRTGEKVFLECVQDMDHENMFWYRQDPGLGLRLIYFSYDVKMKEKGDIPEGYSVSREKKERFSLILESASTNQTSMYLCASSPRQGFNQPQHFGDGTRLSIL.

The rearrangement uses TRBV15 and TRBJ1-3; D gene uncertain. CDR3 length equals 15 residues. Trimming took off 0 bases at V and 0 bases at J, with 6 bases between the two ends. Germline CDR1 and CDR2: LNHNV and YYDKDF (reference sequence). CDR3 nucleotides: TGTGCCACCAGCAGAGAGGGCTTCTCTGGAAACACCATATATTTT. Its protein product is CATSREGFSGNTIYF. Drawing the rest from reference TRBV15 and TRBJ1-3, the complete variable domain is DAMVIQNPRYQVTQFGKPVTLSCSQTLNHNVMYWYQQKSSQAPKLLFHYYDKDFNNEADTPDNFQSRRPNTSFCFLDIRSPGLGDTAMYLCATSREGFSGNTIYFGEGSWLTVV.

The chain joins TRBV6-5 to TRBJ2-5; possibly TRBD2 for D (6 bases). Germline CDR1 is MNHEY and CDR2 is SVGAGI. This CDR3 has 12 amino acids. Trimming left V 6 bases short and J 1 base short, with 6 bases between. CDR3 sequence reads: CASRGGQETQYF. CDR3 nucleotide sequence: TGTGCCAGCAGGGGGGGCCAAGAGACCCAGTACTTC.

The V and J genes are TRBV7-2 and TRBJ1-1; the D is unclear. Germline CDR1 is SGHTA and CDR2 is FQGNSA. Trimming took 4 bases from V and 1 from J, leaving 7 bases between them. This CDR3 has 13 amino acids. The CDR3 nucleotides are TGTGCCAGCAGCTCCGCCAGGAACACTGAAGCTTTCTTT. Encoded protein: CASSSARNTEAFF.

The genes are TRBV18 and TRBJ2-3; D is unclear. Germline-derived CDR1 and CDR2 are KGHSH and LQKENI. CDR3 length: 14 residues. V shed 4 bases and J shed 5 bases, with 13 bases lying between them. CDR3 loop: CASSRSPTGDTQYF. The CDR3 bases are TGTGCCAGCTCACGCTCTCCAACCGGAGATACGCAGTATTTT.

The V call is TRBV5-1, the J call TRBJ2-7; no definite D call. The germline V and J ends were trimmed by 2 bases and 0 bases, with 6 bases remaining between them. CDR3 length equals 13 residues. In germline, CDR1 is SGHRS, CDR2 YFSETQ. The CDR3 loop reads CASSLDHSYEQYF. Here the CDR3 DNA reads TGCGCCAGCAGCTTAGATCACTCCTACGAGCAGTACTTC.

This clone came up a few times. The chain recombines TRBV6-5 with TRBJ2-1; 8 positions agree with TRBD2. There are 14 residues in the CDR3. Looked up from germline, CDR1 is MNHEY and CDR2 is SVGAGI. Trimming at V came to 8 bases and at J to 2 bases, leaving 5 bases not matched to a gene. The DNA for the CDR3 is TGTGCCAGCCACGCGGGGGGCACCTACAATGAGCAGTTCTTC. Translation gives CASHAGGTYNEQFF.

CDR3 sequence reads: CASSLEQGNGYTF. In nucleotides, the CDR3 is TGTGCCAGCAGCTTGGAACAGGGGAACGGCTACACCTTC. The chain carries TRBV5-4 and TRBJ1-2, with 7 nucleotides matching TRBD1. The germline V gene encodes CDR1 SGHNT and CDR2 YYREEE (reference sequence). CDR3 length: 13 amino acids. The V and J ends lost 0 bases and 8 bases, in that order; junction bases with no gene match: 4.

This clone was seen a handful of times. V and J are TRBV2 and TRBJ2-2; possibly TRBD1 for D (5 bases). Trimming shortened V by 0 bases and J by 4 bases, and 9 bases separated the two germline ends. The CDR3 is 15 residues long. Germline V gene lookup returns CDR1 SNHLY and CDR2 FYNNEI. The DNA for the CDR3 is TGTGCCAGCAGTGAAGCGTGGGGCGGCACCGGGGAGCTGTTTTTT. Translating gives CASSEAWGGTGELFF.

The V call is TRBV23-1, the J call TRBJ2-5; D unresolved. TRBV23-1 belongs to the ORF category, with a function that is uncertain. The CDR3 spans 14 residues. Trimming left V 4 bases short and J 3 bases short, with 12 bases between. CDR3 in amino acids: CASSPFAWKETQYF. DNA for the CDR3: TGCGCCAGCAGTCCATTTGCGTGGAAAGAGACCCAGTACTTC.

This clone occurred a few times. This chain joins TRBV7-3 and TRBJ2-3; D is unclear. Deletions cut 6 bases from V and 2 bases from J, with 9 bases between. The CDR3 length is 13 residues. Germline CDR1 and CDR2: SGHTA and FQGTGA. CDR3 coding DNA: TGTGCCAGCAGGCCTGACTTCACAGATACGCAGTATTTT. It yields the protein CASRPDFTDTQYF.

The chain recombines TRBV7-9 with TRBJ1-2; the match to TRBD1 covers 7 bases. Germline-derived CDR1 and CDR2 are SEHNR and FQNEAQ (reference sequence). Germline trimming cut 4 bases from V and 3 bases from J; bases unmatched to any gene: 5. This CDR3 region has 14 residues. This chain's CDR3 is CASSSTGLYYGYTF. CDR3 nucleotides: TGTGCCAGCAGCTCGACAGGGCTATACTATGGCTACACCTTC. The variable domain in full, completed from reference TRBV7-9 and TRBJ1-2, reads DTGVSQNPRHKITKRGQNVTFRCDPISEHNRLYWYRQTLGQGPEFLTYFQNEAQLEKSRLLSDRFSAERPKGSFSTLEIQRTEQGDSAMYLCASSSTGLYYGYTFGSGTRLTVV.

The V call is TRBV6-5, the J call TRBJ2-7; no firm D call. Germline V gene sequence: CDR1 MNHEY, CDR2 SVGAGI. The length of the CDR3 is 14 residues. The V gene lost 5 bases and the J gene lost 3 bases, with 14 bases spanning the gap. CDR3 nucleotide sequence: TGTGCCAGCAGTCCTCTGAGGCCTAGCTACGAGCAGTACTTC. It encodes CASSPLRPSYEQYF.

This rearrangement joins TRBV7-2 to TRBJ2-1, with TRBD2 identical over 9 bases. J gave up 3 bases and V 0 bases, and 3 bases lay outside the gene matches. Germline V lookup: CDR1 SGHTA, CDR2 FQGNSA. The CDR3 is 16 residues long. CDR3 sequence reads: CASSLAAGGLYNEQFF. CDR3 DNA sequence: TGTGCCAGCAGCTTAGCGGCGGGGGGGCTCTACAATGAGCAGTTCTTC.

J is TRBJ2-3 and V is TRBV7-2; 8 positions match TRBD2. This CDR3 contains 15 residues. The ends lost 2 bases at V and 11 bases at J; junction bases unmatched: 12. Germline V lookup: CDR1 SGHTA, CDR2 FQGNSA. CDR3 region: CASSLPSSGLHKQYF. The CDR3, as DNA: TGTGCCAGCAGCTTACCCTCTAGCGGGCTACATAAGCAGTATTTT.

The CDR3 nucleotides are TGCGCCAGCAGCTTGGCCGGGGGTGAGGGGCAGCCCCAGCATTTT. Translation gives CASSLAGGEGQPQHF. This chain joins TRBV5-1 and TRBJ1-5, with a weak D call TRBD1 (5 bases). Trimming removed 0 bases from V and 7 bases from J, with 14 bases in between. CDR1 is SGHRS, CDR2 YFSETQ, per germline. This CDR3 region has 15 residues.

The chain combines TRBV11-2 with TRBJ1-1, with a tentative D call TRBD1 (6 bases). The germline CDR1 and CDR2 sequences are SGHAT and FQNNGV. This CDR3 comprises 15 residues. The V end was cut by 5 bases, the J end by 5 bases, with 18 bases between. CDR3 nucleotides: TGTGCCAGCAGCCCACGTGTGGGGGGCAATACTGAAGCTTTCTTT. It codes for CASSPRVGGNTEAFF.